This passage covers 9 T cell receptor beta chains from one sample sequenced in a study of T cell repertoires in cytomegalovirus infection. Each CDR3 protein gets one entry after TCRdb re-called the reads with MiXCR. The sample records around 450,000 distinct CDR3 sequences, roughly 31% being singletons. The material sequenced was PBMCs. The source is a human donor in good health (CMV status not recorded). Some clones in this sample may be carry-over from other donors' samples.

The V and J genes are TRBV2 and TRBJ2-7, with TRBD1 as a possible D gene (5 bases). This CDR3 has 17 residues. Trimming took 3 bases from V and 4 from J, leaving 22 bases between them. The V gene's germline CDR1 is SNHLY and CDR2 FYNNEI. CDR3 amino acids: CASSDAGLYRLRYEQYF. The CDR3 region has the DNA TGTGCCAGCAGTGATGCAGGGTTGTACAGGCTGCGGTACGAGCAGTACTTC.

The sample holds a few counts of this clonotype. The gene calls are TRBV20-1 and TRBJ1-3; tentative D call: TRBD1 (6 bases). V was cut by 5 bases and J by 4 bases, with 15 bases left in between. This CDR3 has 14 residues. Looked up from germline, CDR1 is DFQATT and CDR2 is SNEGSKA (reference sequence). In DNA form, the CDR3 reads TGCAGTGCTGGGGTGGGGGCGTCAGGAAACACCATATATTTT. It is translated as CSAGVGASGNTIYF.

This clonotype was observed a few times. The rearrangement joins TRBV28 to TRBJ1-5, with 11 bases fitting TRBD1. This CDR3 has 16 amino acids. The trim removed 4 bases at V and 4 bases at J, leaving 6 bases unmatched. Per the germline V gene, CDR1 is MDHEN and CDR2 is SYDVKM. As DNA, the CDR3 is TGTGCCAGCAGTTCCCCGGGACAGGGGGTGAATCAGCCCCAGCATTTT. It encodes CASSSPGQGVNQPQHF.

This clonotype has only a few counts. The V call is TRBV10-3, the J call TRBJ2-3, with a tentative D call TRBD2 (6 bases). The V and J ends lost 0 bases and 2 bases respectively, with 15 bases between them. Per the germline V gene, CDR1 is ENHRY and CDR2 is SYGVKD. This CDR3 contains 17 residues. The CDR3: CAISESKEGLHTDTQYF. For the CDR3, the DNA is TGTGCCATCAGTGAGTCGAAAGAGGGACTCCACACAGATACGCAGTATTTT.

This clonotype has a count of ten or more. This chain connects TRBV12-3 or TRBV12-4 to TRBJ1-1; D not resolved. The CDR3 runs to 13 residues. Trimming shortened V by 1 base and J by 6 bases, and 9 bases separated the two germline ends. CDR3 loop: CASSLVQTAEAFF. The DNA for the CDR3 is TGTGCCAGCAGTTTAGTACAGACGGCTGAAGCTTTCTTT.

There are many counts of this clonotype. V usage is TRBV6-1 and J usage is TRBJ2-3; D unresolved. CDR3 length: 11 amino acids. V lost 4 bases and J 4 bases, leaving 3 bases between the germline ends. CDR1 is MNHNS and CDR2 is SASEGT in the germline V gene. This CDR3 reads CASSVADTQYF. The CDR3 nucleotides read TGTGCCAGCAGTGTCGCAGATACGCAGTATTTT.

A remark on this clonotype: Possible read error: a much larger clone is one base away. The chain combines TRBV12-3 or TRBV12-4 with TRBJ1-5; D not certain. CDR3 length equals 13 residues. V lost 3 bases to trimming and J lost 6 bases, with 9 bases between them. The CDR3 DNA follows: TGTGCCAGCAGTTTCTCTTCGGGTCAGCCCCAGCATTTT. This sequence encodes CASSFSSGQPQHF.

The J gene is TRBJ1-1, the V gene TRBV12-3 or TRBV12-4; D remains unclear. Trimming stripped 6 bases from V and 0 bases from J, with 20 bases between. This CDR3 has 17 amino acids. CDR3 loop: CASSLLSGASMNTEAFF. In nucleotides, the CDR3 is TGTGCCAGCAGCCTTTTATCGGGCGCCTCTATGAACACTGAAGCTTTCTTT.

This clonotype was detected ten times or more. This sequence joins TRBV12-3 or TRBV12-4 and TRBJ2-4; maybe TRBD2 (6 bases). The CDR3 spans 14 residues. The V end lost 3 bases, the J end lost 2 bases, and 8 bases lay between the germline ends. The CDR3 sequence: CASSFGGPKNIQYF. In nucleotides, the CDR3 is TGTGCCAGCAGTTTTGGAGGGCCCAAAAACATTCAGTACTTC.